Each of the 18 T cell receptor beta chains below was sequenced from the same sample in a study of OX40 agonist ivuxolimab in advanced cancers. Assay: immunoSEQ multiplex PCR; the TCRdb copy retains only in-frame clones and omits some. The sample shows tens of thousands of clones, about 89% of them seen only once. The specimen was CD4+ or CD8+ T cells sorted from blood, collected in a trial of the OX40 agonist ivuxolimab. The receptors were sampled from an adult with an advanced solid tumor such as melanoma, head and neck, liver or kidney cancer.

The rearrangement links TRBV28 to TRBJ2-4; D perhaps matches TRBD2 (6 bases). This CDR3 region has 15 residues. CDR1 is MDHEN, CDR2 SYDVKM, per germline. V lost 3 bases and J lost 3, with 12 bases in between. The CDR3 coding sequence is TGTGCCAGCAGTTTCCAGCGGGTCGGCAAAAACATTCAGTACTTC. Its translation: CASSFQRVGKNIQYF. The whole variable domain, remainder taken from reference TRBV28 and TRBJ2-4, is DVKVTQSSRYLVKRTGEKVFLECVQDMDHENMFWYRQDPGLGLRLIYFSYDVKMKEKGDIPEGYSVSREKKERFSLILESASTNQTSMYLCASSFQRVGKNIQYFGAGTRLSVL.

The chain combines TRBV11-2 with TRBJ2-7; 10 bases fit TRBD2. The CDR3 covers 15 residues. The germline CDR1 and CDR2 sequences are SGHAT and FQNNGV. Trimming removed 1 base from V and 3 bases from J; junction bases left unmatched: 3. In DNA form, the CDR3 reads TGTGCCAGCAGCTTAGCTAGCGGGAGAAGCTACGAGCAGTACTTC. As protein: CASSLASGRSYEQYF. Filled out from reference TRBV11-2 and TRBJ2-7, the complete variable domain reads EAGVAQSPRYKIIEKRQSVAFWCNPISGHATLYWYQQILGQGPKLLIQFQNNGVVDDSQLPKDRFSAERLKGVDSTLKIQPAKLEDSAVYLCASSLASGRSYEQYFGPGTRLTVT.

The chain carries TRBV28 and TRBJ1-1, with 7 bases identical to TRBD1. The CDR3 runs to 13 residues. Unmatched junction bases numbered 2, after V lost 3 bases and J lost 4 bases. Germline CDR1 is MDHEN and CDR2 is SYDVKM. CDR3 sequence: CASSFRQGTEAFF. Written as DNA, the CDR3 is TGTGCCAGCAGTTTCAGACAGGGCACTGAAGCTTTCTTT. The variable domain in full, completed from reference TRBV28 and TRBJ1-1, reads DVKVTQSSRYLVKRTGEKVFLECVQDMDHENMFWYRQDPGLGLRLIYFSYDVKMKEKGDIPEGYSVSREKKERFSLILESASTNQTSMYLCASSFRQGTEAFFGQGTRLTVV.

The chain uses TRBV7-2 and TRBJ2-7; TRBD1 matches 11 bases. This CDR3 has 15 residues. Germline CDR1 and CDR2: SGHTA and FQGNSA. The ends lost 5 bases at V and 3 bases at J; junction bases unmatched: 6. The CDR3 DNA follows: TGTGCCAGCAGCACCCGGACAGGGGGCGACTACGAGCAGTACTTC. Protein: CASSTRTGGDYEQYF.

The CDR3 DNA reads TGCGCCAGCAGCCAAGATCGATCTGACTACGAGCAGTACTTC. It specifies CASSQDRSDYEQYF. The V gene is TRBV4-3, the J gene TRBJ2-7; no definite D call. Germline-derived CDR1 and CDR2 are LGHNA and YSLEER. V was clipped by 0 bases and J by 3 bases, with 9 bases between them. This CDR3 has 14 residues.

The chain links TRBV5-1 to TRBJ2-3; no reliable D call. V shed 5 bases and J shed 0 bases, with 10 bases lying between them. This CDR3 region has 14 residues. Looked up from germline, CDR1 is SGHRS and CDR2 is YFSETQ. The CDR3 nucleotides read TGCGCCAGCAGGGATCCCTCTAGCACAGATACGCAGTATTTT. Translation gives CASRDPSSTDTQYF.

About this clone: The sample carries other DNA sequences with the same CDR3. The chain carries TRBV7-2 and TRBJ2-3; D not resolved. V was cut by 2 bases and J by 0 bases, with 6 bases left in between. The CDR3 spans 14 residues. Germline CDR1 and CDR2: SGHTA and FQGNSA. CDR3 coding DNA: TGTGCCAGCAGCTTAACCGCAAGCACAGATACGCAGTATTTT. This encodes CASSLTASTDTQYF. Complete variable domain (other parts from reference TRBV7-2 and TRBJ2-3): GAGVSQSPSNKVTEKGKDVELRCDPISGHTALYWYRQSLGQGLEFLIYFQGNSAPDKSGLPSDRFSAERTGGSVSTLTIQRTQQEDSAVYLCASSLTASTDTQYFGPGTRLTVL.

This chain joins TRBV7-8 and TRBJ2-3; D unresolved. Germline V lookup: CDR1 SGHVS, CDR2 FQNEAQ. There are 14 residues in the CDR3. V lost 0 bases, J lost 2 bases, and 6 bases lay in between. CDR3 residues: CASSLAVPTDTQYF. The DNA of the CDR3 is TGTGCCAGCAGCTTAGCGGTACCCACAGATACGCAGTATTTT.

The chain has TRBV30 and TRBJ1-4; D remains ambiguous. This CDR3 contains 15 residues. Germline V gene lookup returns CDR1 GTSNPN and CDR2 SVGIG (reference sequence). The V end was cut by 0 bases, the J end by 0 bases, with 8 bases between. This CDR3 is CAWSVGSTTNEKLFF. The DNA of the CDR3 is TGTGCCTGGAGTGTCGGCAGCACAACTAATGAAAAACTGTTTTTT. Using reference TRBV30 and TRBJ1-4 for the parts outside the CDR3, the full variable domain is SQTIHQWPATLVQPVGSPLSLECTVEGTSNPNLYWYRQAAGRGLQLLFYSVGIGQISSEVPQNLSASRPQDRQFILSSKKLLLSDSGFYLCAWSVGSTTNEKLFFGSGTQLSVL.

The chain links TRBV19 to TRBJ2-3; TRBD2 matches 12 bases. The CDR3 has 16 residues. V dropped 5 bases and J dropped 4; count of bases not matched to a gene: 7. Germline V gene sequence: CDR1 LNHDA, CDR2 SQIVND (reference sequence). CDR3 nucleotides: TGTGCCAGTAGTCTTCGGACTAGCGGGAACCCAGATACGCAGTATTTT. This gives the protein CASSLRTSGNPDTQYF.

The V call is TRBV10-1, the J call TRBJ2-2; 9 bases are shared with TRBD2. This CDR3 is 14 amino acids long. Germline CDR1 is WNHNN and CDR2 is SYGVQD (reference sequence). Unmatched junction bases numbered 3, after V lost 3 bases and J lost 7 bases. DNA for the CDR3: TGCGCCAGCAGTGACCAGCGGGGGGTCGGGGAGCTGTTTTTT. Its translation: CASSDQRGVGELFF.

This chain joins TRBV7-2 and TRBJ1-2, with D possibly TRBD1 on 5 matching bases. There are 14 residues in the CDR3. The germline V gene encodes CDR1 SGHTA and CDR2 FQGNSA. V was shortened by 1 base and J by 2 bases, with 8 bases between the two germline ends. The CDR3 DNA follows: TGTGCCAGCAGCTTAGTTCCAGGGAACTATGGCTACACCTTC. Protein: CASSLVPGNYGYTF.

The V call is TRBV6-1, the J call TRBJ2-7; D ambiguous. Trimming shortened V by 5 bases and J by 2 bases, and 7 bases separated the two germline ends. The CDR3 is 12 residues long. Germline CDR1 reads MNHNS; CDR2 reads SASEGT. CDR3: CASSYGTYEQYF. CDR3 nucleotide sequence: TGTGCCAGCAGTTATGGAACCTACGAGCAGTACTTC.

CDR3 nucleotide sequence: TGTGCCAGCTCGAAACAAACGGGGACAGGGGGTGAGGAGACCCAGTACTTC. The encoded protein is CASSKQTGTGGEETQYF. The genes are TRBV18 and TRBJ2-5; 11 nucleotides agree with TRBD1. The germline V gene encodes CDR1 KGHSH and CDR2 LQKENI. V lost 6 bases, J lost 5 bases, and 14 bases stayed unmatched. The CDR3 sequence is 17 residues long.

This rearrangement joins TRBV11-2 to TRBJ2-2, with TRBD1 as a possible D gene (6 bases). This CDR3 has 14 amino acids. V lost 5 bases to trimming and J lost 6 bases, with 13 bases between them. Per the germline V gene, CDR1 is SGHAT and CDR2 is FQNNGV. CDR3 in DNA: TGTGCCAGCAGCAACAGGGTCCTGGCCGGGGAGCTGTTTTTT. This translates into CASSNRVLAGELFF. The variable domain in full, with the rest retrieved from reference TRBV11-2 and TRBJ2-2, is EAGVAQSPRYKIIEKRQSVAFWCNPISGHATLYWYQQILGQGPKLLIQFQNNGVVDDSQLPKDRFSAERLKGVDSTLKIQPAKLEDSAVYLCASSNRVLAGELFFGEGSRLTVL.

The chain links TRBV5-6 to TRBJ2-1; no definite D call. Germline-derived CDR1 and CDR2 are SGHDT and YYEEEE. This CDR3 comprises 13 residues. V gave up 5 bases and J gave up 8 bases, with 14 bases separating them. The CDR3 DNA sequence: TGTGCCAGCAGTGAGTTGGTGGTAGATGAGCAGTTCTTC. It translates to CASSELVVDEQFF.

The CDR3 spells CASSQAGEGYEQYF. The CDR3 nucleotides read TGTGCCAGCAGCCAAGCGGGAGAGGGGTACGAGCAGTACTTC. The chain has TRBV4-2 and TRBJ2-7, with D perhaps matching TRBD2 (6 bases). Trimming took off 1 base at V and 4 bases at J, with 11 bases between the two ends. The CDR3 extends over 14 amino acids. Germline V gives CDR1 LGHNA, CDR2 YNFKEQ.

The chain recombines TRBV6-1 with TRBJ2-1; 9 nucleotides line up with TRBD1. The V gene end was trimmed by 6 bases and the J gene end by 7 bases; junction bases not matched to a gene: 7. CDR3 length equals 14 residues. Germline CDR1 MNHNS, CDR2 SASEGT. The CDR3 DNA reads TGTGCCAGCAGAAACAGGGGGCTGGGGAATGAGCAGTTCTTC. Protein: CASRNRGLGNEQFF.